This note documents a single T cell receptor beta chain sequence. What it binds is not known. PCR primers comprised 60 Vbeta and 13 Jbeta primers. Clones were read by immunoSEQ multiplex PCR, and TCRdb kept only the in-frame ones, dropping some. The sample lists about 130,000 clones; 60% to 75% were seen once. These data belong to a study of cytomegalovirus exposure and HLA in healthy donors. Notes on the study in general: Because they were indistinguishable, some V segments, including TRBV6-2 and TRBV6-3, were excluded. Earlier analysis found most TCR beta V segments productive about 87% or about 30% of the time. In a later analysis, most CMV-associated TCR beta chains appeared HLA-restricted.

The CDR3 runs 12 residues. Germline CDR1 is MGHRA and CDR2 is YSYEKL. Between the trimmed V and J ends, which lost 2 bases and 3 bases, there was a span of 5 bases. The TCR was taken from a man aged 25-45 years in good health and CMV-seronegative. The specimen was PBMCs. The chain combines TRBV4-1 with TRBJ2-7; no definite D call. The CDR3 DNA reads TGCGCCAGCAGCCAAACAGACTACGAGCAGTACTTC. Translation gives CASSQTDYEQYF.